This T cell receptor (beta chain) was captured by sequencing in a study of blood T cell repertoires in COVID-19. The table came from immunoSEQ multiplex PCR; TCRdb's copy has only in-frame clones and leaves some out. The profile shows over 250,000 clones, 85% to 90% of them singletons. Material for sequencing was PBMCs or T cells enriched from blood (not recorded which). The source of this sequence is a woman aged 18-29 years who had recovered from COVID-19.

The CDR3 region has the DNA TGCGCCAGCAGCCGGATACTAGCGGGGGGGCTTGGGCAGTTCTTC. Amino acid sequence: CASSRILAGGLGQFF. This chain links TRBV4-1 with TRBJ2-1, with 13 bases lining up with TRBD2. CDR3 length equals 15 residues. Losses at the gene ends were 4 bases for V and 12 bases for J; bases not matched to a gene: 9. Germline CDR1 is MGHRA and CDR2 is YSYEKL.